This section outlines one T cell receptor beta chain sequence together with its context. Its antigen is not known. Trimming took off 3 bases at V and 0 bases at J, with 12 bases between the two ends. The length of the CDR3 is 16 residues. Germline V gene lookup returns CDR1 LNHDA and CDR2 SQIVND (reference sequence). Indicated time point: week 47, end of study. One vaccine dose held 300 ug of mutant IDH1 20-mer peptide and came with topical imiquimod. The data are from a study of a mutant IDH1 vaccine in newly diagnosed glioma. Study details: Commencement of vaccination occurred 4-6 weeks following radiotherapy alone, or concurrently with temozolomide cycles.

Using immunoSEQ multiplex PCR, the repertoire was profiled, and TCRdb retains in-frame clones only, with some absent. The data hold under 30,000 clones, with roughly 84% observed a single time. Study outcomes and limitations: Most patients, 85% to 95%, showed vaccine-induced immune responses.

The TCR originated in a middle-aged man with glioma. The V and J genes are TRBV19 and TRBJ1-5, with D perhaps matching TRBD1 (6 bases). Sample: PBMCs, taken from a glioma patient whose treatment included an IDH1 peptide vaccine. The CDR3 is CASSIGGQISNQPQHF. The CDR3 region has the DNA TGTGCCAGTAGTATCGGGGGGCAGATTAGCAATCAGCCCCAGCATTTT.